The text below deals with one TCR beta chain. These data are taken from a study of blood T cell repertoires in COVID-19. Generated by immunoSEQ multiplex PCR, the TCRdb table keeps only in-frame clones and is missing some. The data show some 260,000 clones, about 88% seen once. Germline V gene data show CDR1 as MDHEN and CDR2 as SYDVKM. V gave up 3 bases and J gave up 0 bases; unmatched junction bases: 5. The CDR3 loop spans 16 amino acids. This clonotype was sampled from a woman between 40 and 55 years old who had recovered from COVID-19. Material: peripheral blood. V usage is TRBV28 and J usage is TRBJ1-2; 9 bases fit TRBD1. For the CDR3, the DNA is TGTGCCAGCAGTTTCGGACAGGGGATACCTAACTATGGCTACACCTTC. Translated, it gives CASSFGQGIPNYGYTF.